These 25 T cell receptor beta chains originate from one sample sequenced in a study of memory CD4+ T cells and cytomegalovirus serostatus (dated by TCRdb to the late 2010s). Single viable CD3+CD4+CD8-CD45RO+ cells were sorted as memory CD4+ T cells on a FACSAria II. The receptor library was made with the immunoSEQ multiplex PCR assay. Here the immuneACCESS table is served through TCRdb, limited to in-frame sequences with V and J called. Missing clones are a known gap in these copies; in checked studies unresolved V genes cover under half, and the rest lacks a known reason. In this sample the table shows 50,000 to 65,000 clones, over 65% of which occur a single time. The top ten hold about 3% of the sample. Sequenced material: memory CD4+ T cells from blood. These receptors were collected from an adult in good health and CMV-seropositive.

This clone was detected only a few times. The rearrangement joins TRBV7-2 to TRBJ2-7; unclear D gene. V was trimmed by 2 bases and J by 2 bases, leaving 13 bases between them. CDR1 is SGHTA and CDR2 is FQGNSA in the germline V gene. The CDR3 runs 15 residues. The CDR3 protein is CASSLMAGQPYEQYF. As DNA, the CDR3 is TGTGCCAGCAGCTTAATGGCAGGTCAGCCCTACGAGCAGTACTTC.

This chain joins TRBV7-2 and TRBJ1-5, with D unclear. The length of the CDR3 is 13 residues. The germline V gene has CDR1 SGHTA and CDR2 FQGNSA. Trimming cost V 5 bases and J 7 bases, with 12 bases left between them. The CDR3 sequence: CASSPQARQPQHF. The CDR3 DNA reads TGTGCCAGCAGCCCACAAGCACGGCAGCCCCAGCATTTT.

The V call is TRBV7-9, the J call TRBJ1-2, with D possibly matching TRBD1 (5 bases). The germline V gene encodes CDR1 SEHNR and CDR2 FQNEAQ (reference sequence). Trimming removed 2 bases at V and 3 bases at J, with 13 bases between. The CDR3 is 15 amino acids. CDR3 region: CASSLMGRSDYGYTF. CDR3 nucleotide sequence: TGTGCCAGCAGCTTAATGGGGCGGAGTGACTATGGCTACACCTTC. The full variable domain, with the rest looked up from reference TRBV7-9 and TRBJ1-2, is DTGVSQNPRHKITKRGQNVTFRCDPISEHNRLYWYRQTLGQGPEFLTYFQNEAQLEKSRLLSDRFSAERPKGSFSTLEIQRTEQGDSAMYLCASSLMGRSDYGYTFGSGTRLTVV.

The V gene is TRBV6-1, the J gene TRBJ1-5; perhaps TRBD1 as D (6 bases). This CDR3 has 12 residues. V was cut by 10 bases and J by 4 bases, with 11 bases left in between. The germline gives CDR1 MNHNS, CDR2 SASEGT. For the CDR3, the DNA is TGTGCCACCGAGGGGGGGAATCAGCCCCAGCATTTT. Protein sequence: CATEGGNQPQHF.

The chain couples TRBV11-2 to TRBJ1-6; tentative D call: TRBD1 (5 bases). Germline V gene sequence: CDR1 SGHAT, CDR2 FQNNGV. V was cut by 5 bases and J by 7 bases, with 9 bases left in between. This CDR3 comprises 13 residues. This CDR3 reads CASSPGGNSPLHF. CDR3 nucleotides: TGTGCCAGCAGCCCGGGGGGAAATTCACCCCTCCACTTT.

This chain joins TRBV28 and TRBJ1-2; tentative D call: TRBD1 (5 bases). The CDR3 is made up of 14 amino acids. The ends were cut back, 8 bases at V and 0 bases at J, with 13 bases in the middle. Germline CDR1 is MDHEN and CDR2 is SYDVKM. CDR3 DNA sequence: TGTGCCAGCCGATGGGGCAGGGCTAACTATGGCTACACCTTC. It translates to CASRWGRANYGYTF.

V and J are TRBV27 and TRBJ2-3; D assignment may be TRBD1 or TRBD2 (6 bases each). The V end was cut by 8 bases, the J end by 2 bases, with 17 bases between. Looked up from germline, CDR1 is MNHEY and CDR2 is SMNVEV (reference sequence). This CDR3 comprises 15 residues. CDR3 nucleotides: TGTGCCAGCCTCCCGGAGGGGGGATTCACAGATACGCAGTATTTT. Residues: CASLPEGGFTDTQYF.

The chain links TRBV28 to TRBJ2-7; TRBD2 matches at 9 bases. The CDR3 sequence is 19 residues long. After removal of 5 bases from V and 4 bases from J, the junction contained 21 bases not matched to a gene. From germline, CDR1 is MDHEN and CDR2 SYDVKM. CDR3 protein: CASSLSGSWGKADIYEQYF. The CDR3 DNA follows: TGTGCCAGCAGTCTTAGCGGGAGTTGGGGGAAAGCCGATATTTACGAGCAGTACTTC.

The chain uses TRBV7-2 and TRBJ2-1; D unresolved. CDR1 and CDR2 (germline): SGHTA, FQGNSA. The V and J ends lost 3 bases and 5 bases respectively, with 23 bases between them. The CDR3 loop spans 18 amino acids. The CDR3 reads CASSLNPPQAALNNEQFF. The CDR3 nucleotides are TGTGCCAGCAGCTTGAACCCCCCCCAGGCTGCCTTAAACAATGAGCAGTTCTTC.

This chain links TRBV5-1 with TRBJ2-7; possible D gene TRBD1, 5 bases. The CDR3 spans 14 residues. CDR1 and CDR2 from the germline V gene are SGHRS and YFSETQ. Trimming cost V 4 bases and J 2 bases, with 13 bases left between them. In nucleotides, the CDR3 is TGCGCCAGCAGCATCGACAGAACAGCCTACGAGCAGTACTTC. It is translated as CASSIDRTAYEQYF.

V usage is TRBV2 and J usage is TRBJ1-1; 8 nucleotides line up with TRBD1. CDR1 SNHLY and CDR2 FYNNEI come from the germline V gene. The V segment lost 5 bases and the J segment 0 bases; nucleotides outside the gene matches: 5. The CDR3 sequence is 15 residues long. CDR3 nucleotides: TGTGCCAGCAGTTTCCAGGGGGCCGTGAACACTGAAGCTTTCTTT. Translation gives CASSFQGAVNTEAFF.

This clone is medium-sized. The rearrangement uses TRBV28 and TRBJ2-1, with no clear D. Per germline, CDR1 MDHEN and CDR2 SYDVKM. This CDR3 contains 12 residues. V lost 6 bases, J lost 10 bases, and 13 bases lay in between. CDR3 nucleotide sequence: TGTGCCAGCAGCCGTTCTGGGTGGGAGCAGTTCTTC. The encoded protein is CASSRSGWEQFF.

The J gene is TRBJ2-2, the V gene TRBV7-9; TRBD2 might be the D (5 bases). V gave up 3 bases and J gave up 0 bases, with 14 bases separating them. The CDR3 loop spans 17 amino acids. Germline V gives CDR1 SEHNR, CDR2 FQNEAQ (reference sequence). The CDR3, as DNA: TGTGCCAGCAGCTTGGGGTTCGCGGGTCCGAACACCGGGGAGCTGTTTTTT. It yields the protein CASSLGFAGPNTGELFF. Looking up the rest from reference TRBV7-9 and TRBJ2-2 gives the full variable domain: DTGVSQNPRHKITKRGQNVTFRCDPISEHNRLYWYRQTLGQGPEFLTYFQNEAQLEKSRLLSDRFSAERPKGSFSTLEIQRTEQGDSAMYLCASSLGFAGPNTGELFFGEGSRLTVL.

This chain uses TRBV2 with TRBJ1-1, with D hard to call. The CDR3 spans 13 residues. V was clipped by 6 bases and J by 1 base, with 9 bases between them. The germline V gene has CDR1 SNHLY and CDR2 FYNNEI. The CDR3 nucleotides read TGTGCCAGCAGATGGAATCCGAACACTGAAGCTTTCTTT. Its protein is CASRWNPNTEAFF.

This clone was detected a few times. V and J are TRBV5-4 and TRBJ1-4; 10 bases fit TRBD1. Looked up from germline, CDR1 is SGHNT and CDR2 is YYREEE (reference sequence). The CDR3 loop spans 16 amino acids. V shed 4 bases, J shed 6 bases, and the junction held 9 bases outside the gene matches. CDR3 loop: CASSHPSGTGDEKLFF. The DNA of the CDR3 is TGTGCCAGCAGCCACCCCTCTGGGACAGGGGATGAAAAACTGTTTTTT. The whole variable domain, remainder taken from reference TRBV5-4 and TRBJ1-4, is ETGVTQSPTHLIKTRGQQVTLRCSSQSGHNTVSWYQQALGQGPQFIFQYYREEENGRGNFPPRFSGLQFPNYSSELNVNALELDDSALYLCASSHPSGTGDEKLFFGSGTQLSVL.

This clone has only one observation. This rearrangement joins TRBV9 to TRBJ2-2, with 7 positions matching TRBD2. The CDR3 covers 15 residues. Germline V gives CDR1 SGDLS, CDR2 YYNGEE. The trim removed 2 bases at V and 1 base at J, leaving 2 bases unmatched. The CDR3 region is CASSVGGKNTGELFF. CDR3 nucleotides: TGTGCCAGCAGCGTGGGAGGGAAGAACACCGGGGAGCTGTTTTTT.

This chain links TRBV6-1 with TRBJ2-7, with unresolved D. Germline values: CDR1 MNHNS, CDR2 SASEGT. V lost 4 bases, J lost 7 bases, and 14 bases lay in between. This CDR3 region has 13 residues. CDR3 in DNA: TGTGCCAGCAGTGTTCGTAGGCAGCTAGAGCAGTACTTC. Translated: CASSVRRQLEQYF.

The CDR3 DNA is TGTGCCAGCAGCCTCCCCCTAGCGGGAGGGCCTGGGGCCAACGTCCTGACTTTC. This encodes CASSLPLAGGPGANVLTF. This rearrangement joins TRBV7-9 to TRBJ2-6; 12 positions agree with TRBD2. CDR1 SEHNR and CDR2 FQNEAQ come from the germline V gene (reference sequence). J gave up 2 bases and V 5 bases, and 7 bases lay outside the gene matches. The CDR3 consists of 18 residues. Full variable domain (rest looked up from reference TRBV7-9 and TRBJ2-6): DTGVSQNPRHKITKRGQNVTFRCDPISEHNRLYWYRQTLGQGPEFLTYFQNEAQLEKSRLLSDRFSAERPKGSFSTLEIQRTEQGDSAMYLCASSLPLAGGPGANVLTFGAGSRLTVL.

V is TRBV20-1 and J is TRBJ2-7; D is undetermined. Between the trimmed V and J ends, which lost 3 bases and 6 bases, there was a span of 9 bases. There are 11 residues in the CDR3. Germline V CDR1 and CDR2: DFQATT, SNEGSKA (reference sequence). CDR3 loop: CSASMASEQYF. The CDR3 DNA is TGCAGTGCTAGTATGGCCTCCGAGCAGTACTTC.

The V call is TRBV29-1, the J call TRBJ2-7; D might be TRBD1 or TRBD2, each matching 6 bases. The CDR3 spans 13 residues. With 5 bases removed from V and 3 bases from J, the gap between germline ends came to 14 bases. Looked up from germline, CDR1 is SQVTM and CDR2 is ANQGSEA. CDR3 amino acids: CSVSQGRLYEQYF. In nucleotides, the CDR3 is TGCAGCGTTAGCCAGGGGAGGCTCTACGAGCAGTACTTC.

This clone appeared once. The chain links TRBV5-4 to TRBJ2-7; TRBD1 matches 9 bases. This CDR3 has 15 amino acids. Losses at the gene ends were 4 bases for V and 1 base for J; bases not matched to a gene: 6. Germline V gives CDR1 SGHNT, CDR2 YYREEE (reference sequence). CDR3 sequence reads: CASSLGTGWSYEQYF. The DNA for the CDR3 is TGTGCCAGCAGCCTTGGGACAGGGTGGTCCTACGAGCAGTACTTC.

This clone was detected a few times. The CDR3 nucleotides are TGTGCCAGCAGGACCACCGGGACAGGGACCTACGAGCAGTACGTC. It encodes CASRTTGTGTYEQYV. V gene TRBV6-5 combines with J gene TRBJ2-7; 9 bases map to TRBD1. Germline values: CDR1 MNHEY, CDR2 SVGAGI. The CDR3 has 15 residues. The junction had 8 bases not matched to a gene; V was cut back by 6 bases and J by 2 bases.

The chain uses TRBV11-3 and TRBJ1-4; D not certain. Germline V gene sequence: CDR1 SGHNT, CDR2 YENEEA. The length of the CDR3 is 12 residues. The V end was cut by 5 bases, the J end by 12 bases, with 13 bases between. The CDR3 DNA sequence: TGTGCCAGCAGCAGAGACCCCCGACAACTGTTTTTT. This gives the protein CASSRDPRQLFF.

CDR3 sequence (DNA): TGTGCCAGCAGCTTAGGGACCTGGGACCGACCGACTGACTATGGCTACACCTTC. It specifies CASSLGTWDRPTDYGYTF. The gene calls are TRBV11-1 and TRBJ1-2, with D possibly TRBD1 on 5 matching bases. Germline lookup yields CDR1 SGHAT and CDR2 FQDESV (reference sequence). This CDR3 region has 18 residues. V gave up 1 base and J gave up 3 bases, with 21 bases separating them.

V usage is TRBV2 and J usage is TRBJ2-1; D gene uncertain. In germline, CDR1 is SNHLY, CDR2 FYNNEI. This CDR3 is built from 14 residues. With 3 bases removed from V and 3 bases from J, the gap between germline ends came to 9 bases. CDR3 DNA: TGTGCCAGCAGTGACGGGTACCGCTACAATGAGCAGTTCTTC. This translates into CASSDGYRYNEQFF.